This T cell receptor beta chain was recorded in a study of graft-versus-host responses after intestinal transplantation. Looking at the study overall: Transplants were multivisceral, liver-intestinal, or isolated intestinal. Induction with anti-thymocyte globulin, then tacrolimus and steroids for roughly 3 years, was given to all recipients.

This clone has just a few counts. Its specificity is not known. Data came from immunoSEQ multiplex PCR; TCRdb stores just in-frame clones and leaves some out. In the table there are 43,000 or so clones, around 93% of which are singletons. Overall study findings and caveats: Early post-transplant HvG declines were associated with peak circulating GvH clone levels.

The material sequenced was PBMCs, taken about 120 weeks after a first intestinal transplant, on the day of a second. The TCR was taken from a human patient who received an intestinal transplant, so some T cells may come from the graft donor.

DNA of the CDR3: TGCGCCAGCAGTGCAATGAACACTGAAGCTTTCTTT. Its translation is CASSAMNTEAFF. This rearrangement joins TRBV10-1 to TRBJ1-1; unclear D gene. Germline loops: CDR1 WNHNN, CDR2 SYGVQD (reference sequence). This CDR3 contains 12 residues. V lost 4 bases and J lost 0, with 3 bases in between.